These 13 T cell receptor beta chains were all obtained from the same sample, sequenced in a study of T cell changes during pregnancy in multiple sclerosis. Sequencing used immunoSEQ multiplex PCR; TCRdb keeps in-frame clones, though not all of them. The table lists about 100,000 clones, about 91% of them singletons, with over 2.5% in the top ten. Material: peripheral blood, obtained in the second trimester of pregnancy. Receptors were obtained from a female donor with multiple sclerosis, enrolled in a pregnancy study.

V usage is TRBV4-1 and J usage is TRBJ2-1; 8 bases map to TRBD2. Germline V lookup: CDR1 MGHRA, CDR2 YSYEKL. V was clipped by 0 bases and J by 7 bases; unmatched bases: 17. The CDR3 has 19 residues. Written as DNA, the CDR3 is TGCGCCAGCAGCCAAGATCCCGGGACTAGTTTCGAAGTCGGGAATGAGCAGTTCTTC. This translates into CASSQDPGTSFEVGNEQFF.

The chain recombines TRBV7-9 with TRBJ2-5, with 7 bases matching TRBD1. V gave up 5 bases and J gave up 1 base; unmatched junction bases: 13. Germline V lookup: CDR1 SEHNR, CDR2 FQNEAQ (reference sequence). The CDR3 extends over 17 amino acids. CDR3 bases: TGTGCCAGCAGCCTATCGGACAGGATCGGATTCCAAGAGACCCAGTACTTC. This codes for CASSLSDRIGFQETQYF.

The chain has TRBV23-1 and TRBJ1-2, with a tentative D call TRBD1 (5 bases). TRBV23-1 is annotated as an ORF whose role is uncertain. The ends were cut back, 9 bases at V and 8 bases at J, with 13 bases in the middle. The CDR3 is 11 amino acids. The CDR3 DNA is TGCGCCAGAGGAGGGGCAAAGGGCTACACCTTC. It yields the protein CARGGAKGYTF.

This clone was detected once. J is TRBJ1-5 and V is TRBV2; D might be TRBD1 (5 bases). Trimming pared 5 bases from V and 3 bases from J, leaving 14 bases between. This CDR3 has 15 amino acids. Germline-derived CDR1 and CDR2 are SNHLY and FYNNEI. CDR3 DNA sequence: TGTGCCAGCAGTCCTATCCCGGGACTCAATCAGCCCCAGCATTTT. Its translation is CASSPIPGLNQPQHF. The complete variable domain, with remaining parts taken from reference TRBV2 and TRBJ1-5, reads EPEVTQTPSHQVTQMGQEVILRCVPISNHLYFYWYRQILGQKVEFLVSFYNNEISEKSEIFDDQFSVERPDGSNFTLKIRSTKLEDSAMYFCASSPIPGLNQPQHFGDGTRLSIL.

The rearrangement links TRBV19 to TRBJ2-2, with TRBD2 matching over 8 bases. The trim removed 6 bases at V and 4 bases at J, leaving 10 bases unmatched. The CDR3 runs to 16 residues. CDR1 is LNHDA, CDR2 SQIVND, per germline (reference sequence). CDR3 in amino acids: CASSRSGARGTGELFF. The CDR3 coding sequence is TGTGCCAGTAGCCGTAGCGGGGCACGGGGCACCGGGGAGCTGTTTTTT. Full variable domain (outside the CDR3, taken from reference TRBV19 and TRBJ2-2): DGGITQSPKYLFRKEGQNVTLSCEQNLNHDAMYWYRQDPGQGLRLIYYSQIVNDFQKGDIAEGYSVSREKKESFPLTVTSAQKNPTAFYLCASSRSGARGTGELFFGEGSRLTVL.

This clone was seen only once. This rearrangement joins TRBV28 to TRBJ2-7; 10 bases fit TRBD2. From germline, CDR1 is MDHEN and CDR2 SYDVKM. The CDR3 runs to 15 residues. V was clipped by 6 bases and J by 3 bases; unmatched bases: 8. The CDR3 DNA sequence: TGTGCCAGCAGCCCCCCCAGCGGGGGGGGCTACGAGCAGTACTTC. Protein: CASSPPSGGGYEQYF.

The V gene is TRBV28, the J gene TRBJ2-7; 12 bases match TRBD2. V lost 6 bases and J lost 7; bases outside the gene matches: 4. The CDR3 runs to 13 residues. Germline V gene sequence: CDR1 MDHEN, CDR2 SYDVKM. Here the CDR3 reads CASSSSGRVEQYF. CDR3 nucleotides: TGTGCCAGCAGCTCTAGCGGGAGGGTGGAGCAGTACTTC.

The rearrangement links TRBV19 to TRBJ2-3; possible D gene TRBD1, 6 bases. Per the germline V gene, CDR1 is LNHDA and CDR2 is SQIVND (reference sequence). The V end was cut by 3 bases, the J end by 0 bases, with 13 bases between. CDR3 length equals 16 residues. The CDR3 loop is CASSMGLGTSTDTQYF. The CDR3 DNA is TGTGCCAGTAGTATGGGGTTAGGGACAAGCACAGATACGCAGTATTTT.

The chain couples TRBV7-2 to TRBJ2-5, with TRBD2 identical over 16 bases. Per the germline V gene, CDR1 is SGHTA and CDR2 is FQGNSA. V shed 5 bases, J shed 7 bases, and the junction held 4 bases outside the gene matches. CDR3 length equals 15 residues. The CDR3 region is CASSPGLAGGWTQYF. CDR3 bases: TGTGCCAGCAGCCCGGGACTAGCGGGAGGGTGGACCCAGTACTTC.

The chain carries TRBV5-7 and TRBJ2-2, with D perhaps TRBD1 (5 bases). TRBV5-7 is sorted into the ORF group, with uncertain function. Trimming shortened V by 7 bases and J by 6 bases, and 13 bases separated the two germline ends. This CDR3 spans 13 amino acids. The CDR3 sequence: CASPRVGAGELFF. The CDR3 DNA reads as TGTGCCAGCCCCAGGGTAGGAGCCGGGGAGCTGTTTTTT.

This chain connects TRBV6-6 to TRBJ2-4; unclear D gene. Germline V lookup: CDR1 MNHNY, CDR2 SVGAGI (reference sequence). The CDR3 length is 11 residues. V lost 6 bases and J 9 bases, leaving 9 bases between the germline ends. This CDR3 is CASREKSIQYF. The DNA for the CDR3 is TGTGCCAGCAGGGAGAAGAGCATTCAGTACTTC.

The CDR3 reads CASSITSGSLQETQYF. CDR3 nucleotide sequence: TGTGCCAGCAGCATCACTAGCGGGAGTCTCCAAGAGACCCAGTACTTC. The J gene is TRBJ2-5, the V gene TRBV9; 11 bases match TRBD2. V shed 4 bases and J 1 base; nucleotides not matched to a gene: 6. This CDR3 has 16 amino acids. Looked up from germline, CDR1 is SGDLS and CDR2 is YYNGEE.

V and J are TRBV27 and TRBJ1-5, with D possibly being TRBD1 (5 bases). Trimming took 5 bases from V and 6 from J, leaving 14 bases between them. The germline CDR1 and CDR2 sequences are MNHEY and SMNVEV (reference sequence). The CDR3 is made up of 14 amino acids. CDR3 DNA sequence: TGTGCCAGCAGTCAGGTAGGGGTGGGTCAGCCCCAGCATTTT. Encoded protein: CASSQVGVGQPQHF.